This T cell receptor beta chain was recorded in a study of CD8 T cells in ankylosing spondylitis. Findings and limits, study-wide: Ankylosing spondylitis blood appeared to carry a characteristic TCR beta motif of eight or nine highly homologous variants.

This CDR3 has 12 amino acids. Trimming cost V 4 bases and J 7 bases, with 8 bases left between them. Germline V gene sequence: CDR1 MNHNY, CDR2 SVGAGI (reference sequence). TCRdb recomputed calls from the 5' RACE reads with MiXCR, one row per CDR3 protein. The data contain around 450,000 distinct CDR3 sequences, more than 25% of them singletons. A note on this clonotype: Its antigen is not identified.

The V call is TRBV6-6, the J call TRBJ2-1; D not certain. Sequenced material: blood, either unsorted or a sorted T cell fraction (not recorded which). The TCR sequence derives from a male donor with ankylosing spondylitis. DNA for the CDR3: TGTGCCAGCAGTTTTAGACGGAATGAGCAGTTCTTC. It codes for CASSFRRNEQFF.